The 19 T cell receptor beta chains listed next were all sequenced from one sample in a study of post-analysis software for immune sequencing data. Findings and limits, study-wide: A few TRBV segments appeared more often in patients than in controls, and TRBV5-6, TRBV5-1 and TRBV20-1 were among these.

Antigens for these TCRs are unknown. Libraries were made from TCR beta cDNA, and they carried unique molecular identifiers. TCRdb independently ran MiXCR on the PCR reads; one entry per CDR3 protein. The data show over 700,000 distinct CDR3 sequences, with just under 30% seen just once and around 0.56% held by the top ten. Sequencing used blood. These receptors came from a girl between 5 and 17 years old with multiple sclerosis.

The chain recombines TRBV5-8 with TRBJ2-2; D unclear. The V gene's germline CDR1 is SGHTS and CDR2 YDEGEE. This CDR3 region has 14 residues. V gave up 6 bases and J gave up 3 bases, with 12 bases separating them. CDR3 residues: CASKEEPYTGELFF. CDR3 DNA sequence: TGTGCCAGCAAAGAGGAGCCGTACACCGGGGAGCTGTTTTTT.

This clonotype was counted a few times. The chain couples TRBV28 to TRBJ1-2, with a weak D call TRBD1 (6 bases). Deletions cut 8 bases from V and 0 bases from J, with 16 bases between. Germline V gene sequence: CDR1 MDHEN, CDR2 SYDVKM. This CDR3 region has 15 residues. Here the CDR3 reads CASRRQVQANYGYTF. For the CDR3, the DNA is TGTGCCAGCCGTCGACAGGTGCAAGCTAACTATGGCTACACCTTC.

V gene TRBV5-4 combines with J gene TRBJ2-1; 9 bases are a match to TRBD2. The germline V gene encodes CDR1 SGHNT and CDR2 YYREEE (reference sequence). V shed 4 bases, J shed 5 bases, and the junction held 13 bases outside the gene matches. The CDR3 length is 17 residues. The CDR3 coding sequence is TGTGCCAGCAGCCGGGGTTTCCGGCGGGAGGGGGACAATGAGCAGTTCTTC. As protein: CASSRGFRREGDNEQFF.

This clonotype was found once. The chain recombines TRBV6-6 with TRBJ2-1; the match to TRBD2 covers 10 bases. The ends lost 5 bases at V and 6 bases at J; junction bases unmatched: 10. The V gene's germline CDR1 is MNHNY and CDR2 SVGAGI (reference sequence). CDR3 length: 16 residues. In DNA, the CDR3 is TGTGCCAGCAGTAGGGCAGCGAGCGGGAGGGCCAATGAGCAGTTCTTC. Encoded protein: CASSRAASGRANEQFF.

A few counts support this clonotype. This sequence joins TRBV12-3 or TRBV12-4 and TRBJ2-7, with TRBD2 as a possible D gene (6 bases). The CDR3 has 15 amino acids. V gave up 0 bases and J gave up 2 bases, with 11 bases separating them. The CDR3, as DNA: TGTGCCAGCAGTTTAGCGGGAGGCTCGGCCTACGAGCAGTACTTC. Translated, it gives CASSLAGGSAYEQYF.

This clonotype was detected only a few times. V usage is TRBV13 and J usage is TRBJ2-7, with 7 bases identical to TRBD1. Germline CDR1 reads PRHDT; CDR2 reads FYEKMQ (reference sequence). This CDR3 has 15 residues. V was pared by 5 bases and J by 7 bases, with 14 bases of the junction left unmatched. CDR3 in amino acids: CASSTSGEGADEQYF. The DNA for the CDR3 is TGTGCCAGCAGCACGAGCGGAGAGGGGGCGGATGAGCAGTACTTC.

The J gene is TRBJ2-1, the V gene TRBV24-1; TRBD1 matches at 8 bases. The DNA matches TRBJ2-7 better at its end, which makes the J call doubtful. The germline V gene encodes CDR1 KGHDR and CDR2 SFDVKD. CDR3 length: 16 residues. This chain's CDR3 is CATSDSRTGIYNEQYF. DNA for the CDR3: TGTGCCACCAGTGACAGCCGGACAGGGATCTACAATGAGCAGTACTTC.

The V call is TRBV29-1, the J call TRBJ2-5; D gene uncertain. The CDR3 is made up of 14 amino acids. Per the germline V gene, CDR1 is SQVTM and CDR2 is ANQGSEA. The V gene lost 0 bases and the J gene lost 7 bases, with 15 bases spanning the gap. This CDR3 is CSVEDRSLRGTQYF. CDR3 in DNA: TGCAGCGTTGAAGATCGATCACTCAGAGGGACCCAGTACTTC. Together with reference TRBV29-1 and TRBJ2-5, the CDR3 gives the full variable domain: SAVISQKPSRDICQRGTSLTIQCQVDSQVTMMFWYRQQPGQSLTLIATANQGSEATYESGFVIDKFPISRPNLTFSTLTVSNMSPEDSSIYLCSVEDRSLRGTQYFGPGTRLLVL.

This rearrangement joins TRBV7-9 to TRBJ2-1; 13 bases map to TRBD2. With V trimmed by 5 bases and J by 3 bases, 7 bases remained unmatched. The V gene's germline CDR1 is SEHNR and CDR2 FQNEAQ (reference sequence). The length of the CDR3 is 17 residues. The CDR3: CASSPGLAGVGYNEQFF. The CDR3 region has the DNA TGTGCCAGCAGCCCCGGACTAGCGGGAGTAGGCTACAATGAGCAGTTCTTC.

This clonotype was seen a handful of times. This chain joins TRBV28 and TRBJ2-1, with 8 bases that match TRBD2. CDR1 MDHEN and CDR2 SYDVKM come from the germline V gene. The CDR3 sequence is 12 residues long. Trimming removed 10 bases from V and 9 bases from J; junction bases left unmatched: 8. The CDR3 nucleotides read TGTGCCACCTGGACTAGCTTCGGTGAGCAGTTCTTC. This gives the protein CATWTSFGEQFF.

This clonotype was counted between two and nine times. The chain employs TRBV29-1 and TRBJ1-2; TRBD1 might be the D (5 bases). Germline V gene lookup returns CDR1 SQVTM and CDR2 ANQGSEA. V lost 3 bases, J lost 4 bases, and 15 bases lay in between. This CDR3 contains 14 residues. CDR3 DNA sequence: TGCAGCGTTGAGATCCCCGGGGCTCGCTATGGCTACACCTTC. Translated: CSVEIPGARYGYTF.

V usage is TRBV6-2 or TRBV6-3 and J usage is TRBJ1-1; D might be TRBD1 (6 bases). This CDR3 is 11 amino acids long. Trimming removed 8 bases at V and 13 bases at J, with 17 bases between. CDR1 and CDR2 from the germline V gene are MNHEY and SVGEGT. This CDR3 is CASSPGGGFFF. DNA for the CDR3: TGTGCCAGCTCACCCGGGGGCGGTTTTTTCTTT.

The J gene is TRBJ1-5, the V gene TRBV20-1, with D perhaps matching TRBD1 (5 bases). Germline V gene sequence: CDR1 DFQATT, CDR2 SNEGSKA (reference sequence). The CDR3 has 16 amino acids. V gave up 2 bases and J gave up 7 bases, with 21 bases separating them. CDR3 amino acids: CSARSGVWGQGQPQHF. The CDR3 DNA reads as TGCAGTGCTAGATCTGGGGTCTGGGGCCAGGGACAGCCCCAGCATTTT.

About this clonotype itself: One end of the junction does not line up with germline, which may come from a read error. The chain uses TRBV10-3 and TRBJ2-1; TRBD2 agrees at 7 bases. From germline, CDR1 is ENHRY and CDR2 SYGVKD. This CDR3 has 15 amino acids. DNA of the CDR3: TGTGTCATCAGGAGGGGCCCTTCTACTAGCGAAGAGCAGTTCTTC. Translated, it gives CVIRRGPSTSEEQFF.

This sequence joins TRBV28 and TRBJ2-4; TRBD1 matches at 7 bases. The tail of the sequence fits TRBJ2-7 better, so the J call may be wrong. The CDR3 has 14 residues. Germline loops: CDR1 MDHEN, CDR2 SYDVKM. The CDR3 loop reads CASSAGTDSYEQYF. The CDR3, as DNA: TGTGCCAGCAGTGCTGGGACAGATTCCTACGAGCAGTACTTC.

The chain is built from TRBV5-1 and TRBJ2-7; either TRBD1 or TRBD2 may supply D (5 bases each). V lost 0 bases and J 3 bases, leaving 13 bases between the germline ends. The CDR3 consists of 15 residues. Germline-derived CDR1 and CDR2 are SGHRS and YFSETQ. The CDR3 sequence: CASSLAPGTFYEQYF. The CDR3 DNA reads TGCGCCAGCAGCTTGGCTCCCGGGACCTTCTACGAGCAGTACTTC. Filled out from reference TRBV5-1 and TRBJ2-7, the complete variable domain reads KAGVTQTPRYLIKTRGQQVTLSCSPISGHRSVSWYQQTPGQGLQFLFEYFSETQRNKGNFPGRFSGRQFSNSRSEMNVSTLELGDSALYLCASSLAPGTFYEQYFGPGTRLTVT.

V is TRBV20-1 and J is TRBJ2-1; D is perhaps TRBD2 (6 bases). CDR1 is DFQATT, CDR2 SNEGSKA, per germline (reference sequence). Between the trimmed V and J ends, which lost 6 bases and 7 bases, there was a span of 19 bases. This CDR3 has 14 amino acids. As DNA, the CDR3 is TGCAGTGCCTTCTTGGGAGGAGGCCGAAATGAGCAGTTCTTC. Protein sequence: CSAFLGGGRNEQFF.

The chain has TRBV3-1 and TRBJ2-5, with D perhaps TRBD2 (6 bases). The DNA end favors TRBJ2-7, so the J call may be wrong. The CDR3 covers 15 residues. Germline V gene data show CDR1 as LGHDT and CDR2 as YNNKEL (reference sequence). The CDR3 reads CASSSRGTLRDEQYF. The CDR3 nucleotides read TGTGCCAGCAGCTCACGCGGGACCCTACGGGACGAGCAGTACTTC.

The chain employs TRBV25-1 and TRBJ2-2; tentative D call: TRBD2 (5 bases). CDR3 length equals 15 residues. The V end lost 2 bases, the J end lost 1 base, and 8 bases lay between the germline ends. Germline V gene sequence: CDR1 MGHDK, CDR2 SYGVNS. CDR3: CASSERGLNTGELFF. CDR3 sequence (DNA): TGTGCCAGCAGTGAAAGAGGGCTGAACACCGGGGAGCTGTTTTTT.